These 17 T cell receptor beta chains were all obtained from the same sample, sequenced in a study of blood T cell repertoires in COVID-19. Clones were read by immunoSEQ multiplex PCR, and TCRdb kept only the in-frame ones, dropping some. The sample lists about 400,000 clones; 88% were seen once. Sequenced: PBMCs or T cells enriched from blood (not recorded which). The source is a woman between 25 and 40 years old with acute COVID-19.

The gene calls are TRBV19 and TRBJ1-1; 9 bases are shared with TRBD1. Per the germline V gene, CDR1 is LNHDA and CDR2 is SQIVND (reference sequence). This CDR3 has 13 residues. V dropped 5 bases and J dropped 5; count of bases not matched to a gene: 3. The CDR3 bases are TGTGCCAGTAGTCCCGGACAGGGGACTGAAGCTTTCTTT. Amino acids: CASSPGQGTEAFF.

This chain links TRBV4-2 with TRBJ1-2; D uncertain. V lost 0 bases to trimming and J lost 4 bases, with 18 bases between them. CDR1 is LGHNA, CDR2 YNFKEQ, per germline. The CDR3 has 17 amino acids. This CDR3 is CASSQDLFGGKPYGYTF. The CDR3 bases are TGTGCCAGCAGCCAAGATTTATTCGGCGGGAAGCCCTATGGCTACACCTTC.

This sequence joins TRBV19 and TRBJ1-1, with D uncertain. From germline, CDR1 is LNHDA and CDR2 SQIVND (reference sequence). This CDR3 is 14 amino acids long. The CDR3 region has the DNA TGTGCAACTAAATTGGCTCGGTGGGACACTGAAGCTTTCTTT. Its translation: CATKLARWDTEAFF.

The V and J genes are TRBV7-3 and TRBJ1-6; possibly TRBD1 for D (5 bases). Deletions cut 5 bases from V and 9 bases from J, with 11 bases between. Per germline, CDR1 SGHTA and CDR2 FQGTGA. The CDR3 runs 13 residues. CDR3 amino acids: CASSPGLGSPLHF. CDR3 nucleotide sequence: TGTGCCAGCAGCCCAGGGCTGGGTTCACCCCTCCACTTT.

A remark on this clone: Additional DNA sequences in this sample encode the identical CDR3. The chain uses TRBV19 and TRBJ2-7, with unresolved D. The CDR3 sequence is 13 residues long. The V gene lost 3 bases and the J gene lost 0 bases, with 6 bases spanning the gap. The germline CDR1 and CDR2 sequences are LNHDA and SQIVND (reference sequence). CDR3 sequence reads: CASSIPGSYEQYF. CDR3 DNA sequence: TGTGCCAGTAGTATCCCCGGCTCCTACGAGCAGTACTTC.

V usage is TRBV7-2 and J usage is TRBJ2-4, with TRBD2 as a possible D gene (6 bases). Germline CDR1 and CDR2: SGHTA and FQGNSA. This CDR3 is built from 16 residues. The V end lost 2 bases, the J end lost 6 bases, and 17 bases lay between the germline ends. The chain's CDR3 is CASSLTPEWRGNIQYF. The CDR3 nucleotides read TGTGCCAGCAGCTTAACCCCCGAATGGAGGGGAAACATTCAGTACTTC.

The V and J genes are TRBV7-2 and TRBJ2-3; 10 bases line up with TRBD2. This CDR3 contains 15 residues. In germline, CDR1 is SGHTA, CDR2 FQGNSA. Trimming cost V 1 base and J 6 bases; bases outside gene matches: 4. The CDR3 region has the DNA TGTGCCAGCAGCTTAGAGCGGGGGGGCGTGGATACGCAGTATTTT. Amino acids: CASSLERGGVDTQYF.

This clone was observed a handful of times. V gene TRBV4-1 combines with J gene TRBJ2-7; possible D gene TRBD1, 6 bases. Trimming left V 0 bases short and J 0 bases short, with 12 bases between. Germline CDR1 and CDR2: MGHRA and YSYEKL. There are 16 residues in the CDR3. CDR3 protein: CASSQETGRTSYEQYF. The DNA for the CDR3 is TGCGCCAGCAGCCAAGAAACAGGGAGAACCTCCTACGAGCAGTACTTC.

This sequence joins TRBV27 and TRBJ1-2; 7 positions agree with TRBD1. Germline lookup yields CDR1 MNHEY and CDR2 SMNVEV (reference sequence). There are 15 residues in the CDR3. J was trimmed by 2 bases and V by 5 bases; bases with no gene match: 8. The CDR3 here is CASSLSSTGNYGYTF. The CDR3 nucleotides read TGTGCCAGCAGTCTAAGTTCGACAGGGAACTATGGCTACACCTTC.

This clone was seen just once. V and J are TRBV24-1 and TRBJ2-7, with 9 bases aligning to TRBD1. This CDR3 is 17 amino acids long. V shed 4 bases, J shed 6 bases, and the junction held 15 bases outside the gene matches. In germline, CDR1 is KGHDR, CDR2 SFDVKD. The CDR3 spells CATSDLLPLTGGGEQYF. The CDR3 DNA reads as TGTGCCACCAGTGACCTCCTCCCCCTAACAGGGGGCGGCGAGCAGTACTTC.

The CDR3 loop is CASSPMGGKGYEQYF. Written as DNA, the CDR3 is TGTGCCAGCAGCCCCATGGGGGGGAAGGGATACGAGCAGTACTTC. The V call is TRBV7-9, the J call TRBJ2-7, with 7 bases lining up with TRBD2. Germline V gives CDR1 SEHNR, CDR2 FQNEAQ (reference sequence). V gave up 5 bases and J gave up 4 bases; unmatched junction bases: 11. This CDR3 comprises 15 residues.

CDR3 nucleotides: TGCGCCAGCAGCTTGGGGACAGGCTATGTAGAAAAACTGTTTTTT. Its translation is CASSLGTGYVEKLFF. This sequence joins TRBV5-1 and TRBJ1-4, with 7 bases fitting TRBD1. The CDR3 is 15 residues long. Germline CDR1 and CDR2: SGHRS and YFSETQ. The V gene end was trimmed by 0 bases and the J gene end by 8 bases; junction bases not matched to a gene: 7.

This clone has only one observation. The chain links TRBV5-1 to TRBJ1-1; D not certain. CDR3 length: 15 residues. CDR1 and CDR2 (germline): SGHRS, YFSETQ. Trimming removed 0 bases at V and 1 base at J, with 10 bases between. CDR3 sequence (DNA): TGCGCCAGCAGCTTGGCGGCGGTCCCGAACACTGAAGCTTTCTTT. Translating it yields CASSLAAVPNTEAFF.

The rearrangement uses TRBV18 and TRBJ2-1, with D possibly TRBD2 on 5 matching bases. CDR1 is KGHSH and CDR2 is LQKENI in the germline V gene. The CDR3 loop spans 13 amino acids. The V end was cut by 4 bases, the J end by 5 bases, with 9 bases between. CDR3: CASSRELNNEQFF. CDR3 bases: TGTGCCAGCTCACGGGAGCTGAACAATGAGCAGTTCTTC.

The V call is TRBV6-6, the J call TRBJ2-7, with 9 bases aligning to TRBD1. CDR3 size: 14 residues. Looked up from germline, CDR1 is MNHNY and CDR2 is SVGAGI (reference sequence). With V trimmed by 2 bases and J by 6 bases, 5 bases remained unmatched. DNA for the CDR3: TGTGCCAGCAGTTACCCGGGACAGGGCCTCGAGCAGTACTTC. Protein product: CASSYPGQGLEQYF.

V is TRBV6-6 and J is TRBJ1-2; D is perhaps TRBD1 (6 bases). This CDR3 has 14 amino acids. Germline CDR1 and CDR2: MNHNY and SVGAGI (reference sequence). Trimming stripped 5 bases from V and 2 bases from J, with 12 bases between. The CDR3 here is CASSPLGQNYGYTF. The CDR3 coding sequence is TGTGCCAGCAGTCCCCTCGGACAGAACTATGGCTACACCTTC.

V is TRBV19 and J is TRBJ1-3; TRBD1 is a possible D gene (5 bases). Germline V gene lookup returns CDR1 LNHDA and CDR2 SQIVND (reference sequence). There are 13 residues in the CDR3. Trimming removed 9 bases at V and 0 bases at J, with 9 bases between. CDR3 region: CASRQSSGNTIYF. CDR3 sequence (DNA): TGTGCCAGCCGACAGAGCTCTGGAAACACCATATATTTT.